This T cell receptor (beta chain) was documented in a study of T cells in women clearing cervical HPV infection (dated by TCRdb to the late 2010s). Context from the whole study: The cases were some 25 women with histologically confirmed HPV16-related CIN3 or worse, and 2 of these cases were invasive cancers. The approximately 26 controls were women who cleared a single incident HPV16 infection within 12 months without developing precancer or cancer. Blood from cases was collected at the visit where the lesion was first found, while blood from controls was collected once the infection could no longer be detected. Among cases, blood sampling occurred a median of roughly 150 days after lesion detection, with an interquartile range of roughly 90 to 200 days. Since only a few of the women had HLA typing available, the possibility that HLA type was acting as a confounder could not be ruled out. An exploratory proof-of-principle case-control study, nested within the Guanacaste HPV Natural History Study in Costa Rica, was conducted to compare TCR repertoires across cervical HPV16 outcomes. Cases and controls were matched on year of sample collection and on age within five years. Cases had a median age of around 34 years compared with about 40 for controls, and baseline characteristics showed no significant differences between the groups. In the parent cohort, 9,000 to 13,000 women aged 18 or older were enrolled in Guanacaste, Costa Rica, during about 1992 to 1994 and were followed for roughly 7 years. As quality controls, five blinded duplicates were added to each group, bringing the total to about 60 samples made up of 50 or so participants and 10 or so replicates. On the study overall, not on this receptor specifically: Because of the cross-sectional design, the study could not determine whether the associations came before infection or resulted from infection, and neither effector/memory subsets nor HPV-specific T cells were isolated. TRBV6-7 relative abundance was lower in cases than in controls (around 0.11% versus 0.16%; Bonferroni P = 0.0008). By combining richness with V gene abundances, random forest classifiers separated cases from controls with an estimated AUC of 0.75 to 0.9. CIN3+ cases had significantly higher TCR repertoire richness than controls across sequencing depths, but evenness did not differ between the groups. T-cell numbers per sample were unknown, so richness differences could reflect varying T-cell content rather than repertoire biology.

Every participant had a single incident cervical HPV16 infection, and women with prevalent HPV16 infections were excluded. Cervical HPV DNA was detected by MY09/MY11 PCR and genotyped by dot-blot hybridization. Around 16 mL of heparinized blood was centrifuged, after which the buffy coat was aliquoted, frozen at -30 degrees C, and then stored at -80 degrees C. QIAGEN kits were used to extract genomic DNA from buffy coat specimens. Concerning this clone itself: Its specific antigen is unknown. Read sequence stops 3 residues before the CDR3 end, and the germline J gene provides the missing end.

Using the immunoSEQ assay, multiplex PCR amplified TCR beta CDR3 regions from an average of 1200 ng of genomic DNA per sample. To correct primer bias, the assay used a complete synthetic TCR repertoire to set an amplification baseline. The amplicons were sequenced on the Illumina platform. As for the authors' bioinformatics: Sequences were error-corrected by clustering with frequency ratios and a modified nearest-neighbor algorithm and were then analyzed in the immunoSEQ Analyzer with IMGT gene definitions. At each rarefaction depth, TCR richness and evenness were averaged across 20 rarefaction repeats, and any sample with fewer sequences than the depth was left out. Wilcoxon rank sum tests with FDR correction were used to compare relative abundances of V, D and J genes between the groups. An intraclass correlation of just under 96% for TCR richness and an average of around 82% across 60 to 80 gene segments were obtained from the blinded duplicates. This immuneACCESS table, as held by TCRdb, lists in-frame sequences with V and J called but not all clones. Of the missing ones, under half trace to an unresolved V gene in checked studies; the others have no known cause. D and trimming come from the DNA, and the V and J calls and clone size come from that table. The sample table gives 15,000 to 20,000 clones. The leading ten clones occupy roughly 16% of the sample.

CDR1 SGHTA and CDR2 FQGTGA are derived from the germline V gene. V sheds 5 bases and J sheds 0 bases, leaving 14 bases between their ends. The CDR3 starts with the cysteine, ends with the phenylalanine, and has 16 residues. Only the CDR3 bases that were read are kept: 39 of them, in frame from base 1. Sequenced sample: blood buffy coat. The clonotype originates from a woman aged 18 to 75 with a cervical HPV16 infection that either progressed to CIN3+ or cleared (not recorded which). The chain uses TRBV7-3 and TRBJ2-4; perhaps TRBD1 is the D gene, with 5 bases matching. Incomplete CDR3 DNA: TGTGCCAGCAGCCGAGACAGTTTCCTAGCCAAAAACATT. Translation gives CASSRDSFLAKNI. From start to end, the CDR3 is CASSRDSFLAKNIQYF.